These T cell receptor beta chains were read from a single sample in a study of early T cells in non-severe SARS-CoV-2 infection. TCRdb reprocessed the 5' RACE reads with MiXCR, giving one entry per CDR3 protein. Of about 80,000 distinct CDR3 sequences in the sample, approximately 12% were seen once. Source material: whole blood. The receptors shown here come from an adult who was a healthcare worker with PCR-confirmed SARS-CoV-2 infection or an uninfected control (not recorded which). CDR3s include the opening cysteine and the closing phenylalanine or tryptophan. The D gene is left open where the match is weak. Clone size is shown for a subset of rows, as once, few, many or a class of expanded clone.

v_call	d_call	clone_size	j_call	cdr3_nt	cdr3_aa
TRBV28	.	few	TRBJ2-1	TGTGCCAGCAGTGCCCATGCGGAGCAGTTCTTC	CASSAHAEQFF
TRBV5-1	.	few	TRBJ1-6	TGCGCCAGCAGCCCCGAGGCTTTATCACCCCTCCACTTT	CASSPEALSPLHF
TRBV19	.	few	TRBJ2-2	TGTGCCAGTAGACAGGGCTCGCCCGGGGAGCTGTTTTTT	CASRQGSPGELFF
TRBV3-1	TRBD2	many	TRBJ2-5	TGTGCCAGCAGCCGGACTAGCGGGGCAGAGACCCAGTACTTC	CASSRTSGAETQYF
TRBV7-3	.	.	TRBJ2-1	TGTGCCAGCAGCTTAAGTCCACAGGAAAATGAGCAGTTCTTC	CASSLSPQENEQFF
TRBV27	.	.	TRBJ1-1	TGTGCCAGCAGTTTCGGGCAGAAGGCCACTGAAGCTTTCTTT	CASSFGQKATEAFF
TRBV6-1	TRBD2	.	TRBJ2-2	TGTGCCAGCAGAGCGGGACTAGCGTATACCGGGGAGCTGTTTTTT	CASRAGLAYTGELFF
TRBV6-4	.	.	TRBJ1-6	TGTGCCAGCAGTGACAGCGGGGGTGGTTCACCCCTCCACTTT	CASSDSGGGSPLHF
TRBV12-3/TRBV12-4	.	.	TRBJ2-7	TGTGCCAGCAGCCCGGGGACGGGCGAGCAGTACTTC	CASSPGTGEQYF
TRBV25-1	.	.	TRBJ1-2	TGTGCCAGCTACCAGTTTTCCTATGGCTACACCTTC	CASYQFSYGYTF
TRBV4-1	.	many	TRBJ1-5	TGCGCCAGCAGCCAAAGTTGGGGCCATAGCAATCAGCCCCAGCATTTT	CASSQSWGHSNQPQHF
TRBV11-2	.	few	TRBJ1-1	TGTGCCAGCAGCTCATCGACAGAGCTGAACACTGAAGCTTTCTTT	CASSSSTELNTEAFF
TRBV6-5	.	many	TRBJ2-2	TGTGCCAGCAGTTACGCAGCGAACACCGGGGAGCTGTTTTTT	CASSYAANTGELFF
TRBV29-1	TRBD1	.	TRBJ2-3	TGCAGCGTTGAAGATTGGACAGGGACCACAGATACGCAGTATTTT	CSVEDWTGTTDTQYF
TRBV9	.	.	TRBJ2-3	TGTGCCAGCAGCGTAAAAGGGGTTGGGACAGATACGCAGTATTTT	CASSVKGVGTDTQYF
TRBV27	.	many	TRBJ2-7	TGTGCCAGCAGTTTATCGGTGGTTTCCTACGAGCAGTACTTC	CASSLSVVSYEQYF
TRBV5-1	.	.	TRBJ2-7	TGCGCCAGCAGCTTGTCTTTTAGTCGGGACGGATCCTACGAGCAGTACTTC	CASSLSFSRDGSYEQYF
TRBV7-7	.	few	TRBJ1-6	TGTGCCAGCAGCTTAAGAGTTCAACTCCTAAATTCACCCCTCCACTTT	CASSLRVQLLNSPLHF
TRBV5-8	TRBD1	many	TRBJ2-7	TGTGCCAGCAGGCCGGGACAGAGCGAGCAGTACTTC	CASRPGQSEQYF
TRBV7-8	TRBD1	few	TRBJ1-1	TGTGCCAGCAGCTTACGCCCCGAGGGGGCGCGAGCTTTCTTT	CASSLRPEGARAFF
TRBV9	.	many	TRBJ2-5	TGTGCCAGCAGCGGGGTCAGGGGTGGGGAGACCCAGTACTTC	CASSGVRGGETQYF
TRBV7-6	.	few	TRBJ2-2	TGTGCCAGCAGCTTAGAGAACACCGGGGAGCTGTTTTTT	CASSLENTGELFF
TRBV7-9	.	many	TRBJ1-5	TGTGCCAGCAGCTTGGGGCGTTTGGCTACAGATCAGCCCCAGCATTTT	CASSLGRLATDQPQHF
TRBV10-3	TRBD1	many	TRBJ2-7	TGTGCCATCAGGTCGGACAGGGAAGGGTACGAGCAGTACTTC	CAIRSDREGYEQYF
TRBV4-2	TRBD2	.	TRBJ2-1	TGTGCCAGCAGCCAGGCCCTAGCGGGAGGGCACAATGAGCAGTTCTTC	CASSQALAGGHNEQFF
TRBV30	.	.	TRBJ1-2	TGTGCCTGGAGCCTTCTAGTGACAGGAGATATCTATGGCTACACCTTC	CAWSLLVTGDIYGYTF
TRBV2	TRBD2	.	TRBJ2-7	TGTGCCAGCAGTGAACCTAGCGGGATGACCTACGAGCAGTACTTC	CASSEPSGMTYEQYF
TRBV3-1	.	.	TRBJ1-6	TGTGCCAGCAGTCGTGGCAGATTAAGCTCCTATAATTCACCCCTCCACTTT	CASSRGRLSSYNSPLHF
TRBV7-8	.	many	TRBJ1-5	TGTGCCAGCAGCTCTGGGACGGGTTATAGCAATCAGCCCCAGCATTTT	CASSSGTGYSNQPQHF
TRBV6-6	.	many	TRBJ1-4	TGTGCCAGCAGTTACCGCAGGGTTGAGGAACTGTTTTTT	CASSYRRVEELFF
TRBV25-1	.	many	TRBJ2-2	TGTGCCAGCCTCGGGGGCGGGAATCACGGGGAGCTGTTTTTT	CASLGGGNHGELFF
TRBV18	.	many	TRBJ1-5	TGTGCCAGCAAACAGGGTTTTCGGGGGGACCAGCATTTT	CASKQGFRGDQHF
TRBV5-1	TRBD1	few	TRBJ1-1	TGCGCCAGCAGCTTGGGGGACAGTAGATCGAACACTGAAGCTTTCTTT	CASSLGDSRSNTEAFF
TRBV7-3	TRBD1	many	TRBJ2-3	TGTGCCAGCAGCTTACCGCCGGGACAGGGGAAGTATTTT	CASSLPPGQGKYF
TRBV9	.	few	TRBJ2-6	TGTGCCAGCAGCTTTAATCAGGGCCGTGGGGCCAACGTCCTGACTTTC	CASSFNQGRGANVLTF
TRBV28	TRBD2	once	TRBJ2-2	TGTGCCAGCAGTTTAAGCGGGAGGGGGACCGGGGAGCTGTTTTTT	CASSLSGRGTGELFF
TRBV28	.	.	TRBJ2-3	TGTGCCAGCAGCCGACGGACTGGCACAGATACGCAGTATTTT	CASSRRTGTDTQYF
TRBV2	TRBD1	many	TRBJ2-7	TGTGCCAGCAGTGGGGAGGGACAGGGATGGGACGAGCAGTACTTC	CASSGEGQGWDEQYF
TRBV5-6	.	.	TRBJ2-7	TGTGCCAGCAGCTTGGGCGGGATCGAGCAGTACTTC	CASSLGGIEQYF
TRBV12-3/TRBV12-4	.	many	TRBJ2-1	TGTGCCAGCAGTTTACAGGGCTCCTACAATGAGCAGTTCTTC	CASSLQGSYNEQFF
TRBV29-1	.	.	TRBJ1-2	TGCAGCGTAGGAGGGTCTGATGGCTACACCTTC	CSVGGSDGYTF
TRBV4-2	.	few	TRBJ2-1	TGTGCCAGCAGCCAAGATCTGCCCGGCGATGAGCAGTTCTTC	CASSQDLPGDEQFF
TRBV28	.	.	TRBJ2-1	TGTGCCAGCAGTTTTCTTCGGGGAAGTTCGTTAGATGAGCAGTTCTTC	CASSFLRGSSLDEQFF
TRBV28	.	few	TRBJ2-4	TGTGCCAGCAGTTTGCAGGGGATGAACATTCAGTACTTC	CASSLQGMNIQYF